This passage covers 27 T cell receptor beta chains from one sample sequenced in a study of vaccination effects on CD4 cells after COVID-19. Antigen-specific CD4+ T cells expanded by the ViraFEST assay with viral peptide pools were then sequenced. Subsequent to a culture period of 10 days, CD4+ T cells were isolated. Participants received two doses of either the BNT162b2 or mRNA-1273 vaccine. What these receptors recognize is not known. Assay: immunoSEQ multiplex PCR; the TCRdb copy retains only in-frame clones and omits some. Among around 33,000 clones, approximately 82% were seen once, and the ten largest hold about 1.4%. The starting material was CD4+ T cells from PBMCs cultured with HCoV-NL63 spike peptides, obtained after COVID-19 vaccination. The source is a human donor who received a COVID-19 vaccine. Some clones in this sample may be carry-over from other donors' samples.

The chain joins TRBV12-3 or TRBV12-4 to TRBJ2-3; D is uncertain. Trimming left V 6 bases short and J 3 bases short, with 7 bases between. The CDR3 is 12 amino acids. This CDR3 is CASSPRTDTQYF. Here the CDR3 DNA reads TGTGCCAGCAGCCCGCGAACAGATACGCAGTATTTT.

The gene calls are TRBV6-6 and TRBJ1-4; 9 bases match TRBD1. The CDR3 runs to 15 residues. The V gene end was trimmed by 6 bases and the J gene end by 6 bases; junction bases not matched to a gene: 8. The germline gives CDR1 MNHNY, CDR2 SVGAGI (reference sequence). CDR3 DNA sequence: TGTGCCAGCAGCAATCAGGGACAGGGAGATGAAAAACTGTTTTTT. This codes for CASSNQGQGDEKLFF.

The chain uses TRBV2 and TRBJ1-6; the D gene is possibly TRBD1 (6 bases). Looked up from germline, CDR1 is SNHLY and CDR2 is FYNNEI. Trimming took 1 base from V and 9 from J, leaving 13 bases between them. This CDR3 comprises 15 residues. The CDR3 loop is CASSEGQVKSSPLHF. The DNA for the CDR3 is TGTGCCAGCAGTGAAGGACAGGTCAAAAGTTCACCCCTCCACTTT.

CDR3 nucleotide sequence: TGTGCCAGCAGGGCATCGGGGCAGAACTATGGCTACACCTTC. It codes for CASRASGQNYGYTF. The V call is TRBV27, the J call TRBJ1-2; possible D gene TRBD1, 5 bases. The CDR3 sequence is 14 residues long. V lost 6 bases and J lost 2, with 13 bases in between. In germline, CDR1 is MNHEY, CDR2 SMNVEV (reference sequence).

This clone was counted once. The rearrangement links TRBV10-3 to TRBJ2-2; TRBD2 matches 8 bases. The CDR3 covers 16 residues. After removal of 3 bases from V and 0 bases from J, the junction contained 3 bases not matched to a gene. Germline V gene sequence: CDR1 ENHRY, CDR2 SYGVKD. CDR3 nucleotide sequence: TGTGCCATCAGTGACCCGGGGGGGGCGAACACCGGGGAGCTGTTTTTT. Residues: CAISDPGGANTGELFF.

The chain links TRBV11-3 to TRBJ2-2; D unresolved. This CDR3 spans 17 amino acids. Germline assignment: CDR1 SGHNT and CDR2 YENEEA. V was pared by 2 bases and J by 0 bases, with 13 bases between. CDR3 loop: CASSLSLPGPNTGELFF. For the CDR3, the DNA is TGTGCCAGCAGCTTATCTTTGCCCGGACCGAACACCGGGGAGCTGTTTTTT.

This clone was found once. J is TRBJ2-6 and V is TRBV18, with D uncertain. V was trimmed by 3 bases and J by 0 bases, leaving 6 bases between them. The CDR3 contains 15 residues. Germline V CDR1 and CDR2: KGHSH, LQKENI. CDR3 loop: CASSPSYSGANVLTF. CDR3 DNA: TGTGCCAGCTCACCCTCCTACTCTGGGGCCAACGTCCTGACTTTC.

This sequence joins TRBV10-3 and TRBJ1-2, with no clear D. Germline V gene data show CDR1 as ENHRY and CDR2 as SYGVKD. V was clipped by 0 bases and J by 7 bases, with 18 bases between them. The CDR3 spans 16 residues. Written as DNA, the CDR3 is TGTGCCATCAGTGAGTCGAATCACCGATCCCGGGGTGGCTACACCTTC. Amino acid sequence: CAISESNHRSRGGYTF.

The J gene is TRBJ2-4, the V gene TRBV28; 10 nucleotides line up with TRBD1. The CDR3 is made up of 15 amino acids. Looked up from germline, CDR1 is MDHEN and CDR2 is SYDVKM. V lost 7 bases, J lost 8 bases, and 11 bases stayed unmatched. The CDR3 protein is CASTRRDRGLHIQYF. The CDR3 DNA reads as TGTGCCAGCACTCGTAGGGACAGGGGATTGCACATTCAGTACTTC.

This clone is a singleton in its sample. The chain is built from TRBV28 and TRBJ1-5; D uncertain. The CDR3 runs 12 residues. The germline CDR1 and CDR2 sequences are MDHEN and SYDVKM. V shed 6 bases and J shed 9 bases, with 12 bases lying between them. The CDR3 nucleotides read TGTGCCAGCAGCCGCGCTCTTCGGCCCCAGCATTTT. The encoded protein is CASSRALRPQHF.

The chain couples TRBV2 to TRBJ1-5; D ambiguous. V was clipped by 6 bases and J by 0 bases, with 12 bases between them. Germline V gene sequence: CDR1 SNHLY, CDR2 FYNNEI. This CDR3 comprises 15 residues. In nucleotides, the CDR3 is TGTGCCAGCAGCCCAACCGGAAGTAGCAATCAGCCCCAGCATTTT. Protein: CASSPTGSSNQPQHF.

This clone was observed a few times. The CDR3 DNA is TGTGCCTCCTCGGACAGGGCCTCCTATGGCTACACCTTC. Translating it yields CASSDRASYGYTF. The gene calls are TRBV6-5 and TRBJ1-2; 8 nucleotides agree with TRBD1. Losses at the gene ends were 11 bases for V and 4 bases for J; bases not matched to a gene: 9. CDR1 MNHEY and CDR2 SVGAGI come from the germline V gene. The CDR3 sequence is 13 residues long.

The rearrangement joins TRBV19 to TRBJ1-1, with 12 bases matching TRBD1. The CDR3 extends over 15 amino acids. J lost 11 bases, V lost 6 bases, and 13 bases had no gene match. Germline V gene data show CDR1 as LNHDA and CDR2 as SQIVND (reference sequence). The CDR3 region is CASSPVPGTGGFAFF. CDR3 bases: TGTGCCAGTAGCCCCGTCCCAGGGACAGGGGGCTTCGCTTTCTTT.

V and J are TRBV7-9 and TRBJ2-5; 9 bases map to TRBD2. With V trimmed by 5 bases and J by 2 bases, 0 bases remained unmatched. Germline values: CDR1 SEHNR, CDR2 FQNEAQ (reference sequence). The CDR3 is 13 residues long. The CDR3: CASSAGGQETQYF. CDR3 nucleotides: TGTGCCAGCAGCGCGGGGGGGCAAGAGACCCAGTACTTC.

The chain has TRBV5-1 and TRBJ2-7; D is uncertain. With 0 bases removed from V and 3 bases from J, the gap between germline ends came to 7 bases. The length of the CDR3 is 13 residues. The germline V gene has CDR1 SGHRS and CDR2 YFSETQ. The DNA for the CDR3 is TGCGCCAGCAGCTTGGCGGCAGGCTACGAGCAGTACGTC. It is translated as CASSLAAGYEQYV.

The chain carries TRBV9 and TRBJ2-2, with D perhaps being TRBD1 or TRBD2 (5 bases each). Germline V gene lookup returns CDR1 SGDLS and CDR2 YYNGEE. V lost 0 bases and J 4 bases, leaving 10 bases between the germline ends. This CDR3 is 15 amino acids long. CDR3 coding DNA: TGTGCCAGCAGCGTAGACGAGGGGTCCACCGGGGAGCTGTTTTTT. Translating gives CASSVDEGSTGELFF.

This clone was picked up a small number of times. The rearrangement links TRBV19 to TRBJ1-1, with D perhaps matching TRBD1 (5 bases). V gave up 5 bases and J gave up 1 base, with 14 bases separating them. Looked up from germline, CDR1 is LNHDA and CDR2 is SQIVND (reference sequence). The CDR3 is made up of 15 amino acids. The CDR3 DNA reads TGTGCCAGTAGTTCGGGACGGCGGAGGAACACTGAAGCTTTCTTT. It encodes CASSSGRRRNTEAFF. Supplemented by reference TRBV19 and TRBJ1-1, the full variable domain reads DGGITQSPKYLFRKEGQNVTLSCEQNLNHDAMYWYRQDPGQGLRLIYYSQIVNDFQKGDIAEGYSVSREKKESFPLTVTSAQKNPTAFYLCASSSGRRRNTEAFFGQGTRLTVV.

This clone turned up a few times. The rearrangement uses TRBV19 and TRBJ2-5; the match to TRBD2 covers 11 bases. The CDR3 contains 18 residues. V dropped 3 bases and J dropped 3; count of bases not matched to a gene: 12. CDR1 and CDR2 from the germline V gene are LNHDA and SQIVND (reference sequence). Written as DNA, the CDR3 is TGTGCCAGTAGTATTGGGCATAAACTAGCGGGGGTCGAAGAGACCCAGTACTTC. Translation gives CASSIGHKLAGVEETQYF. The whole variable domain, filled in from reference TRBV19 and TRBJ2-5, reads DGGITQSPKYLFRKEGQNVTLSCEQNLNHDAMYWYRQDPGQGLRLIYYSQIVNDFQKGDIAEGYSVSREKKESFPLTVTSAQKNPTAFYLCASSIGHKLAGVEETQYFGPGTRLLVL.

The V and J genes are TRBV6-1 and TRBJ1-2; possibly TRBD1 for D (5 bases). Between the trimmed V and J ends, which lost 0 bases and 1 base, there was a span of 12 bases. Germline lookup yields CDR1 MNHNS and CDR2 SASEGT. The CDR3 runs to 16 residues. CDR3 sequence: CASSEARDGFNYGYTF. The DNA for the CDR3 is TGTGCCAGCAGTGAAGCTCGGGACGGCTTTAACTATGGCTACACCTTC.

The rearrangement links TRBV2 to TRBJ2-1, with TRBD2 as a possible D gene (6 bases). The V end lost 3 bases, the J end lost 5 bases, and 11 bases lay between the germline ends. This CDR3 region has 14 residues. The germline CDR1 and CDR2 sequences are SNHLY and FYNNEI. The CDR3 sequence: CASSDAGGDNEQFF. The CDR3 nucleotides are TGTGCCAGCAGTGATGCCGGGGGAGACAATGAGCAGTTCTTC.

V usage is TRBV4-1 and J usage is TRBJ1-2; perhaps TRBD1 as D (6 bases). The V gene's germline CDR1 is MGHRA and CDR2 YSYEKL. The CDR3 is made up of 14 amino acids. With 4 bases removed from V and 8 bases from J, the gap between germline ends came to 17 bases. DNA of the CDR3: TGCGCCAGCAGCCTACAACGGGGGCTTGGCGGCTACACCTTC. Translating it yields CASSLQRGLGGYTF.

This clone has more than one count but fewer than ten. The chain uses TRBV6-2 or TRBV6-3 and TRBJ2-2; D call uncertain. Germline V lookup: CDR1 MNHEY, CDR2 SVGEGT. V dropped 5 bases and J dropped 1 base, with 11 bases sitting between them. The CDR3 is 15 residues long. In DNA, the CDR3 is TGTGCCAGCAGTGACTTAGGACGGAACACCGGGGAGCTGTTTTTT. This codes for CASSDLGRNTGELFF.

This chain connects TRBV4-3 to TRBJ1-4, with D perhaps TRBD1 (5 bases). The V gene lost 0 bases and the J gene lost 3 bases, with 8 bases spanning the gap. Per germline, CDR1 LGHNA and CDR2 YSLEER. The CDR3 runs to 15 residues. CDR3 region: CASSQDRASNEKLFF. In DNA, the CDR3 is TGCGCCAGCAGCCAAGACAGGGCGTCTAATGAAAAACTGTTTTTT.

The chain combines TRBV15 with TRBJ1-2; D gene unclear. Germline-derived CDR1 and CDR2 are LNHNV and YYDKDF (reference sequence). The CDR3 sequence is 12 residues long. The V end was cut by 1 base, the J end by 5 bases, with 5 bases between. CDR3 loop: CATSRVGYGYTF. CDR3 DNA: TGTGCCACCAGCAGAGTAGGGTATGGCTACACCTTC. The variable domain in full, with the rest retrieved from reference TRBV15 and TRBJ1-2, is DAMVIQNPRYQVTQFGKPVTLSCSQTLNHNVMYWYQQKSSQAPKLLFHYYDKDFNNEADTPDNFQSRRPNTSFCFLDIRSPGLGDTAMYLCATSRVGYGYTFGSGTRLTVV.

The chain's CDR3 is CAGNRDGNNYGYTF. CDR3 coding DNA: TGTGCCGGAAACCGGGACGGTAATAACTATGGCTACACCTTC. J is TRBJ1-2 and V is TRBV30, with D possibly TRBD1 on 5 matching bases. Looked up from germline, CDR1 is GTSNPN and CDR2 is SVGIG (reference sequence). The CDR3 extends over 14 amino acids. The V end was cut by 8 bases, the J end by 1 base, with 17 bases between.

V and J are TRBV6-1 and TRBJ2-7, with TRBD2 as a possible D gene (6 bases). Germline loops: CDR1 MNHNS, CDR2 SASEGT. Trimming took off 1 base at V and 3 bases at J, with 16 bases between the two ends. This CDR3 is 16 amino acids long. The chain's CDR3 is CASSEGLVELVYEQYV. DNA for the CDR3: TGTGCCAGCAGTGAAGGACTAGTTGAATTGGTCTACGAGCAGTACGTC.

The chain couples TRBV6-6 to TRBJ2-2; the D gene is possibly TRBD1 (5 bases). The length of the CDR3 is 15 residues. Per the germline V gene, CDR1 is MNHNY and CDR2 is SVGAGI (reference sequence). The ends were cut back, 5 bases at V and 1 base at J, with 11 bases in the middle. The CDR3 reads CASSRRRGNTGELFF. The DNA of the CDR3 is TGTGCCAGCAGTCGTCGAAGGGGGAACACCGGGGAGCTGTTTTTT.